This TCR beta chain was captured by sequencing in a study of blood T cell repertoires in COVID-19. Study-wide background: From T cells, B-cell-depleted T cells, or PBMCs came the material, which was cDNA or gDNA.

Method: immunoSEQ multiplex PCR; TCRdb's copy keeps in-frame clones and lacks some. The sample contains roughly 120,000 clones, about 74% of which appear only once. Trimming stripped 0 bases from V and 4 bases from J, with 15 bases between. The CDR3 has 16 residues. CDR1 and CDR2 from the germline V gene are MGHRA and YSYEKL. The J gene is TRBJ1-2, the V gene TRBV4-1, with D maybe TRBD1 (5 bases). Sequencing input: peripheral blood. The sequence was obtained from an elderly man with COVID-19, enrolled during active disease. The DNA for the CDR3 is TGCGCCAGCAGCCAAGAGAAAGGGGCTTCGATCTATGGCTACACCTTC. It encodes CASSQEKGASIYGYTF.